Listed below are T cell receptor beta chains from one sample, sequenced in a study of siplizumab effects on memory and regulatory T cells. Here immunoSEQ multiplex PCR was the method, and the copy in TCRdb shows in-frame clones only, minus some. This sample carries approximately 84,000 clones, 95% of them seen once, and the ten largest clones take less than 20%. Specimen: CD8+ T cells sorted from blood. Source of these receptors: a human donor in good health. The CDR3 runs from the conserved cysteine through the conserved F or W. D genes are given only for firm matches. Only some rows state a clone size, as once, few, many or a class for expanded clones.

>TRBJ2-3|TRBV4-1|NA|NA
TGCGCCAGCAGCCAAGTGCAGGGTGCAGATACGCAGTATTTT
CASSQVQGADTQYF
>TRBJ2-2|TRBV19|TRBD2|NA
TGTGCCAGTAGTCCCCTCCGACTAGCGGGAAACACCGGGGAGCTGTTTTTT
CASSPLRLAGNTGELFF
>TRBJ2-1|TRBV12-5|TRBD2|NA
TGTGCTAGTGGTTTGGGCTCAACCCCATCTAGCGGGAGTGAAAACAATGAGCAGTTCTTC
CASGLGSTPSSGSENNEQFF
>TRBJ2-7|TRBV15|NA|NA
TGTGCCACCAGCAGCGTCGAGGGGAGCTCCGAGCAGTACTTC
CATSSVEGSSEQYF
>TRBJ2-6|TRBV11-2|NA|NA
TGTGCCAGCAGCCCCTCGGCTGTGGGGGCCAACGTCCTGACTTTC
CASSPSAVGANVLTF
>TRBJ2-2|TRBV27|NA|NA
TGTGCCAGCAGTTTGGGACCCTCGACCGTCACCGGGGAGCTGTTTTTT
CASSLGPSTVTGELFF
>TRBJ1-5|TRBV18|NA|NA
TGTGCCAGCTCACCAATCGGGGATACTATTATAGCTGGAGGCAATCAGCCCCAGCATTTT
CASSPIGDTIIAGGNQPQHF
>TRBJ1-5|TRBV7-8|TRBD1|NA
TGTGCCAGCAGCCACGGGACAGATAGCAATCAGCCCCAGCATTTT
CASSHGTDSNQPQHF
>TRBJ1-1|TRBV9|NA|few
TGTGCCAGCAGCGTAGGAGGGAAGGGTGAAGCTTTCTTT
CASSVGGKGEAFF
>TRBJ2-1|TRBV7-3|TRBD2|NA
TGTGCCAGCAGCTCTACTAGCGGGTACTACAATGAGCAGTTCTTC
CASSSTSGYYNEQFF
>TRBJ1-2|TRBV27|TRBD1|NA
TGTGCCAGCAGTTTAGGGACAGGGGCTAACTATGGCTACACCTTC
CASSLGTGANYGYTF
>TRBJ1-4|TRBV29-1|NA|NA
TGCAGCGTTCTAGGGGCAGCAACTAATGAAAAACTGTTTTTT
CSVLGAATNEKLFF
>TRBJ1-2|TRBV27|NA|NA
TGTGCCAGCAGTTCTAGGGCGGACTATGGCTACACCTTC
CASSSRADYGYTF
>TRBJ2-5|TRBV7-7|TRBD2|NA
TGTGCTAGCAGCTTTCTAGCGGGAGATCAAGAGACCCAGTACTTC
CASSFLAGDQETQYF
>TRBJ2-1|TRBV11-2|TRBD1|NA
TGTGCCAGCAGCTCCCGGGACAGGATCAATGAGCAGTTCTTC
CASSSRDRINEQFF
>TRBJ2-2|TRBV19|NA|NA
TGTGCCAGTAGTAAATGGGAGATATCCGGGGAGCTGTTTTTT
CASSKWEISGELFF